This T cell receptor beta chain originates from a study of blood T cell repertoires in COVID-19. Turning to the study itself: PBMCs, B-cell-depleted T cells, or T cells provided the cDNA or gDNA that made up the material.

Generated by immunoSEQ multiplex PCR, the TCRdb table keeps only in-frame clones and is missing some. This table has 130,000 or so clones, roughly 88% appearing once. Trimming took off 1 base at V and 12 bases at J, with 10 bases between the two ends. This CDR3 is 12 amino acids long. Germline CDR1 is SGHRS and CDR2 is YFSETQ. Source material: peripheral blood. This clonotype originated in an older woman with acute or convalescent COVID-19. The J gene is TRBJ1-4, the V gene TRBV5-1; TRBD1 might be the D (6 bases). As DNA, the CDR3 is TGCGCCAGCAGCTTGACAGGGATAGAACTGTTTTTT. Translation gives CASSLTGIELFF.